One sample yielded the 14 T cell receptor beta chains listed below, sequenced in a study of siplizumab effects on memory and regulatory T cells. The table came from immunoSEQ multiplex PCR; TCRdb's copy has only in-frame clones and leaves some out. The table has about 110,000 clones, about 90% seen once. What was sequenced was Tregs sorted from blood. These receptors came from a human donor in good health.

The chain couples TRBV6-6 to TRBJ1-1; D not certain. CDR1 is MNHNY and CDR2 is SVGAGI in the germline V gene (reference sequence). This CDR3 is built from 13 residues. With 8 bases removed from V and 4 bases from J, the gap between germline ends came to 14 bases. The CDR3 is CASRPGRSTEAFF. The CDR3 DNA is TGTGCCAGCCGCCCGGGGAGGTCCACTGAAGCTTTCTTT.

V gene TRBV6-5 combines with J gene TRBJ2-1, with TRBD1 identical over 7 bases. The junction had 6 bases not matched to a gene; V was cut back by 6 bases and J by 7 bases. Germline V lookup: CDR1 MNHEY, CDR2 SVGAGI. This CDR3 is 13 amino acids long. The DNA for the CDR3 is TGTGCCAGCAGGCGACAGGGACGGAATGAGCAGTTCTTC. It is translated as CASRRQGRNEQFF.

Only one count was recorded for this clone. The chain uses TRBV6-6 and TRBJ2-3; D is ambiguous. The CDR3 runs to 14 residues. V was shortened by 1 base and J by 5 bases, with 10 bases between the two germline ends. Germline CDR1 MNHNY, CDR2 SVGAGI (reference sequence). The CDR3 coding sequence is TGTGCCAGCAGTTACTTTACTGGAGAAGATACGCAGTATTTT. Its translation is CASSYFTGEDTQYF.

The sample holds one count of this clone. CDR3 region: CASSTGQGGYEQYF. The CDR3, as DNA: TGTGCCAGCAGCACAGGACAGGGGGGCTACGAGCAGTACTTC. The V gene is TRBV7-8, the J gene TRBJ2-7; 10 bases match TRBD1. There are 14 residues in the CDR3. CDR1 is SGHVS and CDR2 is FQNEAQ in the germline V gene. J gave up 3 bases and V 5 bases, and 4 bases lay outside the gene matches.

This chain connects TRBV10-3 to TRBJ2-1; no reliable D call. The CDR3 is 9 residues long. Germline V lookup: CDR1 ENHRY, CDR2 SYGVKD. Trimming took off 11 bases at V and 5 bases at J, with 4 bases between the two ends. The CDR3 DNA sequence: TGTGCCTCGGACAATGAGCAGTTCTTC. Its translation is CASDNEQFF.

DNA of the CDR3: TGCGCCAGCAGCGGAGGACAGGGTCACGAGCAGTACTTC. It encodes CASSGGQGHEQYF. The chain joins TRBV5-1 to TRBJ2-7; 8 nucleotides agree with TRBD1. From germline, CDR1 is SGHRS and CDR2 YFSETQ. V lost 4 bases to trimming and J lost 5 bases; unmatched junction nucleotides: 5. The CDR3 runs to 13 residues.

In DNA form, the CDR3 reads TGTGCCAGCAGCTTATCCACCGGGGAAGGGCAGAACTATGGCTACACCTTC. Translating it yields CASSLSTGEGQNYGYTF. The chain combines TRBV7-8 with TRBJ1-2; unclear D gene. V dropped 2 bases and J dropped 2 bases, with 18 bases sitting between them. The length of the CDR3 is 17 residues. Germline-derived CDR1 and CDR2 are SGHVS and FQNEAQ.

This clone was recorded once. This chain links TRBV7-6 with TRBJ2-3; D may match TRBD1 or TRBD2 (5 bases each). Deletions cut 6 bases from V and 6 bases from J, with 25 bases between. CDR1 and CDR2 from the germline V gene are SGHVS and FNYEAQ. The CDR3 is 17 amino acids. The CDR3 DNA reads TGTGCCAGCAGTTCTCCAAGTAGGGGACCCGCGTTGGATACGCAGTATTTT. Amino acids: CASSSPSRGPALDTQYF.

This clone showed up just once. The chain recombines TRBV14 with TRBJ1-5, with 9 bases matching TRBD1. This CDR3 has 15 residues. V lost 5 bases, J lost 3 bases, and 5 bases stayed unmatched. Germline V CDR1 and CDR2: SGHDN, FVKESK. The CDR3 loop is CASSYGQGYNQPQHF. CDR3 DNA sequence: TGTGCCAGCAGCTACGGACAGGGGTACAATCAGCCCCAGCATTTT.

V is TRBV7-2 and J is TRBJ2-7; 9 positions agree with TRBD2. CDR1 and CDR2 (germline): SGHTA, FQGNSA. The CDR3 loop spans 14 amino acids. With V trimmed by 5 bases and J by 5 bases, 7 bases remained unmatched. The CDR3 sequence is CASSPPSGANEQYF. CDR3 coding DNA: TGTGCCAGCAGCCCACCTAGCGGGGCAAACGAGCAGTACTTC.

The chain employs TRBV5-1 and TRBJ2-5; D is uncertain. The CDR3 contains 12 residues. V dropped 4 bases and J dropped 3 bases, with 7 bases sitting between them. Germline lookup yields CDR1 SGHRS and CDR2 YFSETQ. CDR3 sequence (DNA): TGCGCCAGCAGCCGCCAGGAAGAGACCCAGTACTTC. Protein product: CASSRQEETQYF.

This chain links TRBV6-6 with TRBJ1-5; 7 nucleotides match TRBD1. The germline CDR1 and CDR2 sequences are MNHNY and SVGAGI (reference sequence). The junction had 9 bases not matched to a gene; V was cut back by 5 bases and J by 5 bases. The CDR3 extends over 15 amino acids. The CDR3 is CASSSPGTADQPQHF. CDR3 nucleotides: TGTGCCAGCAGTAGCCCCGGGACAGCCGATCAGCCCCAGCATTTT.

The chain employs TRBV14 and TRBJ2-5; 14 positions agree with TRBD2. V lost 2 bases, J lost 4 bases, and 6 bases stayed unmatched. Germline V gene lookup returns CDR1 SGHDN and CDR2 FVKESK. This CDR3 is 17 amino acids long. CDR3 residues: CASSQPGLAGVRETQYF. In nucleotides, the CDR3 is TGTGCCAGCAGCCAACCGGGACTAGCGGGAGTAAGAGAGACCCAGTACTTC.

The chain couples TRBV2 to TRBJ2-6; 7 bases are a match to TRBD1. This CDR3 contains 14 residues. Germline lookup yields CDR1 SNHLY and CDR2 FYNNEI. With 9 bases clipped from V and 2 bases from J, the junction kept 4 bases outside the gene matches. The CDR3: CARRQGPGANVLTF. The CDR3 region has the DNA TGTGCCAGACGACAGGGCCCTGGGGCCAACGTCCTGACTTTC. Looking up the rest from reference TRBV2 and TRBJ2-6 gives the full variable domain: EPEVTQTPSHQVTQMGQEVILRCVPISNHLYFYWYRQILGQKVEFLVSFYNNEISEKSEIFDDQFSVERPDGSNFTLKIRSTKLEDSAMYFCARRQGPGANVLTFGAGSRLTVL.